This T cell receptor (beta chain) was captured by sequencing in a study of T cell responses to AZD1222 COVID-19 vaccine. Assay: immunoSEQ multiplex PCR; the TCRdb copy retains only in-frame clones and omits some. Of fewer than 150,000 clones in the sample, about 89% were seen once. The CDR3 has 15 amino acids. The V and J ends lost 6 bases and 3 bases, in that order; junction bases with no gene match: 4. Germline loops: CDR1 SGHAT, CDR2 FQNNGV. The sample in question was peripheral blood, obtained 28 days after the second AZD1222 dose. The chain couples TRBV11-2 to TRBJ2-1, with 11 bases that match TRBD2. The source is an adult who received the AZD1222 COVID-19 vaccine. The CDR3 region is CASSLGLAGYNEQFF. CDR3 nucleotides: TGTGCCAGCAGTCTCGGACTAGCGGGCTACAATGAGCAGTTCTTC.